These T cell receptor beta chains were read from a single sample in a study of identical twins. TCRdb called the 5' RACE reads again in MiXCR, with one record for every CDR3 protein. The data show roughly 480,000 distinct CDR3 sequences, 20% to 25% seen once. The sample was also reused in another study, on T cells expressing NK-cell markers.

The sequencing sample was made of CD4+ T cells sorted from blood. The source of these receptors is a woman aged 18-29 years in good health. CDR3s include the opening cysteine and the closing phenylalanine or tryptophan. The order of the fields is clone size, J gene, D gene, V gene, CDR3 DNA, CDR3 protein. A D gene is named only where the DNA matches it firmly. The listing skips clone size in some rows; elsewhere it reads once, few, many or a size class.

few TRBJ1-2 TRBD1 TRBV2 TGTGCCAGCAGTGACCCAACACAGGGGAGTTGGGGCTACACCTTC CASSDPTQGSWGYTF
- TRBJ2-3 TRBD2 TRBV3-1 TGTGCCAGCAGCCAAGATCTAGCGGGAAGGCAGTATTTT CASSQDLAGRQYF
- TRBJ2-3 TRBD2 TRBV24-1 TGTGCCACGAGTATCGGGGGGGCCCCAGATACGCAGTATTTT CATSIGGAPDTQYF
- TRBJ2-1 - TRBV24-1 TGTGCCACCAGTGATTCATTGGCCGATAACTACAATGAGCAGTTCTTC CATSDSLADNYNEQFF
- TRBJ1-5 - TRBV6-4 TGTGCCAGCCTAACTGGAGGGACTTCAGCCCAGCATTTT CASLTGGTSAQHF
few TRBJ2-1 - TRBV10-3 TGTGCCATCAGTGACTACCGTTTAGCCTACAATGAGCAGTTCTTC CAISDYRLAYNEQFF
- TRBJ1-2 TRBD1 TRBV6-1 TGTGCCAGCAGTGGTCCCGGGACAGGGGCTGGCTACACCTTC CASSGPGTGAGYTF
- TRBJ2-5 - TRBV10-1 TGCGCCAGCAGCCTGGAAAGGGTCTCGACCCAGTACTTC CASSLERVSTQYF
- TRBJ1-1 TRBD1 TRBV5-1 TGCGCCAGCAGCGCCCCGGAGCAGGGGGCGAACACTGAAGCTTTCTTT CASSAPEQGANTEAFF
few TRBJ2-7 - TRBV7-9 TGTGCCAGCAGCTTAAACTACTACGAGCAGTACTTC CASSLNYYEQYF
- TRBJ2-3 TRBD2 TRBV5-1 TGCGCCAGCATAGCGGGGGATGGGGATACGCAGTATTTT CASIAGDGDTQYF
- TRBJ2-7 TRBD2 TRBV15 TGTGCCACCAGCAGAGACCTTAGCGGGGGGGGATCCTACGAGCAGTACTTC CATSRDLSGGGSYEQYF
- TRBJ2-7 - TRBV19 TGTGCCAGTAGTATGAGGGAGTCCTCCTACGAGCAGTACTTC CASSMRESSYEQYF
few TRBJ1-3 - TRBV20-1 TGCAGTGCACCTACACCAGGGCCTTCTGGAAACACCATATATTTT CSAPTPGPSGNTIYF
few TRBJ2-3 - TRBV20-1 TGCAGTGCTAGTTGGGGGATCGGTAGCACAGATACGCAGTATTTT CSASWGIGSTDTQYF
- TRBJ2-7 - TRBV20-1 TGCAGTGCTAGATACACAGGGACCTACGAGCAGTACTTC CSARYTGTYEQYF
few TRBJ2-7 TRBD2 TRBV4-2 TGTGCCAGCAGCCAGGGAGTAGCGGGGGGTACCTACGAGCAGTACTTC CASSQGVAGGTYEQYF
few TRBJ1-2 TRBD1 TRBV10-3 TGTGCCATCAGTGTGACCCTGGACAGGGGCAATGGCTACACCTTC CAISVTLDRGNGYTF
few TRBJ2-1 - TRBV15 TGTGCCACGGGGGGCCTAGACAAATCCTACAATGAGCAGTTCTTC CATGGLDKSYNEQFF
few TRBJ2-1 - TRBV12-3/TRBV12-4 TGTGCCAGCAGTTTAAGTGTCAATGAGCAGTTCTTC CASSLSVNEQFF
- TRBJ2-1 TRBD1 TRBV15 TGTGCCACCAGCAGACCCGGACAGGGAGTCAATGAGCAGTTCTTC CATSRPGQGVNEQFF
few TRBJ1-2 - TRBV24-1 TGTGCCACGAACAGCCCACCTAACTATGGCTACACCTTC CATNSPPNYGYTF
- TRBJ2-5 TRBD2 TRBV12-3/TRBV12-4 TGTGCCAGCAGGTCTAGCGGGAGGGCACAAGAGACCCAGTACTTC CASRSSGRAQETQYF
few TRBJ1-5 - TRBV20-1 TGCAGTGCTAGAGGGGGTTTTTCCCAGCATTTT CSARGGFSQHF
- TRBJ2-7 TRBD2 TRBV5-1 TGCGCCAGCAGCTTCATCGCTAGCGGGGGGTCCCTAACCTACGAGCAGTACTTC CASSFIASGGSLTYEQYF
few TRBJ2-2 - TRBV7-7 TGTGCCAGCAGCCGGGAGTCCGGGGAGCTGTTTTTT CASSRESGELFF
once TRBJ1-6 - TRBV6-5 TGTGCCAGCAGTTACTCGAGTGGGCGGACTTCACCCCTCCACTTT CASSYSSGRTSPLHF
- TRBJ2-1 - TRBV7-2 TGTGCCAGCAGCCGAGGGACCAGAAACAATGAGCAGTTCTTC CASSRGTRNNEQFF
- TRBJ2-1 - TRBV24-1 TGTGCCACCAGTGATTCCAATACTTACAATGAGCAGTTCTTC CATSDSNTYNEQFF
- TRBJ2-1 - TRBV6-2/TRBV6-3 TGTGCCAGCAGTTACACTGACCCCTACATTCCCAATGAGCAGTTCTTC CASSYTDPYIPNEQFF
- TRBJ2-1 TRBD2 TRBV20-1 TGCAGTGCCCGGAGCGGGAGGGCCTCAAATGAGCAGTTCTTC CSARSGRASNEQFF
- TRBJ2-5 TRBD1 TRBV20-1 TGCAGTGCTCCGGACAGGGGGAGAGGGGAGACCCAGTACTTC CSAPDRGRGETQYF
- TRBJ2-3 - TRBV4-1 TGCGCCAGCAGCCATCTCAGGGGCGCAGATACGCAGTATTTT CASSHLRGADTQYF
few TRBJ2-4 TRBD1 TRBV20-1 TGCAGTCGGCAAAACAGGGGGCGCGACAAAAACATTCAGTACTTC CSRQNRGRDKNIQYF
few TRBJ1-1 TRBD1 TRBV15 TGTGCCACCAGCAGAGAGGACAGGGATCGAGGTGAAGCTTTCTTT CATSREDRDRGEAFF
few TRBJ1-5 - TRBV29-1 TGCAGCGTTGAAACGGAGGGCTGGAGGACCCAGCATTTT CSVETEGWRTQHF
- TRBJ2-3 TRBD2 TRBV6-5 TGTGCCAGCAGTTACTCGGCTAGCGGGGTGGATACGCAGTATTTT CASSYSASGVDTQYF
- TRBJ2-1 - TRBV5-1 TGCGCCAGCACAGGGGATGAGCAGTTCTTC CASTGDEQFF
- TRBJ1-3 - TRBV12-5 TGTGCTAGTGGTTTTCGGAACTCTGGAAACACCATATATTTT CASGFRNSGNTIYF
- TRBJ1-2 - TRBV20-1 TGCAGTGCTAGAGATCTCCTTAAGACGGGAAACTATGGCTACACCTTC CSARDLLKTGNYGYTF
- TRBJ1-4 TRBD1 TRBV7-9 TGTGCCAGCAGTCTTCAGGGGGAGGCCCGGAAACTGTTTTTT CASSLQGEARKLFF
many TRBJ2-1 TRBD1 TRBV12-3/TRBV12-4 TGTGCCAGCAGTTTGGGGAGGGACAGGGCCTTCAAACGGTTCTTC CASSLGRDRAFKRFF